Sequencing of this TCR beta chain was carried out in a study of blood T cell repertoires in COVID-19. About the research overall: T cells, B-cell-depleted T cells, or PBMCs provided the cDNA or gDNA that served as material.

Living in 24 US areas, the participants were between roughly 18 and 95 years of age. Authors' data handling: It was from reference gene primer amplification that nucleated cell counts were estimated. Generated by immunoSEQ multiplex PCR, the TCRdb table keeps only in-frame clones and is missing some. The DNA was the basis for D and trimming; V, J and clone size are from that table. The sample yields around 130,000 clones, about 88% seen once. V trimming: 1 base; J trimming: 5 bases; junction bases outside the gene matches: 0. The CDR3 sequence is 13 residues long. In germline, CDR1 is LGHDT, CDR2 YNNKEL (reference sequence).

The TCR comes from a man aged 40-55 years with acute COVID-19. Sequenced material: PBMCs or T cells enriched from blood (not recorded which). The chain has TRBV3-1 (or the pseudogene TRBV3-2) and TRBJ2-5, with TRBD2 matching 8 bases. The CDR3, as DNA: TGTGCCAGCAGCCAAGGACTAGCGGAGACCCAGTACTTC. Its protein is CASSQGLAETQYF.